This note documents a single T cell receptor beta chain sequence. The antigen remains unidentified. The study reverse transcribed the entire isolated RNA, so it sequenced expressed TCRB transcripts. TCRdb's copy holds only in-frame clones and misses some; the assay was immunoSEQ multiplex PCR. This sample has hundreds of thousands of clones, with about a tenth found just once. The data derive from a study of beta chain features in type 1 diabetes. Overall study results and limits: People with Type 1 diabetes carried modestly yet significantly shorter TCRB CDR3s in all four CD4+ subsets.

Germline V CDR1 and CDR2: SGHRS, YFSETQ. CDR3 length: 13 residues. The ends were cut back, 5 bases at V and 4 bases at J, with 7 bases in the middle. V and J are TRBV5-1 and TRBJ2-6; D not certain. Material: naive CD4+ T cells from blood. The sequence derives from a man aged 25 to 45 with type 1 diabetes. The CDR3 loop reads CASRGTGANVLTF. CDR3 sequence (DNA): TGCGCCAGCAGGGGCACGGGGGCCAACGTCCTGACTTTC. Full variable domain (outside the CDR3, taken from reference TRBV5-1 and TRBJ2-6): KAGVTQTPRYLIKTRGQQVTLSCSPISGHRSVSWYQQTPGQGLQFLFEYFSETQRNKGNFPGRFSGRQFSNSRSEMNVSTLELGDSALYLCASRGTGANVLTFGAGSRLTVL.